One and the same sample provided the 24 T cell receptor beta chains below, sequenced in a study of shared clonotypes between healthy human individuals. Profiled with immunoSEQ multiplex PCR; TCRdb holds only in-frame clones, not every one. This table holds about 1 million clones, 78% found once. Input material: memory CD4+ T cells from PBMCs. The subset here: CD45RA-negative fraction. These receptors originate from a man between 18 and 29 years old in good health. Some clones in this sample may be carry-over from other donors' samples.

This sequence joins TRBV6-5 and TRBJ1-5, with 8 nucleotides matching TRBD1. Germline CDR1 MNHEY, CDR2 SVGAGI. This CDR3 has 14 amino acids. The V gene end was trimmed by 5 bases and the J gene end by 7 bases; junction bases not matched to a gene: 7. The CDR3 region has the DNA TGTGCCAGCAGTCGCCTGACAGGGGACCAGCCCCAGCATTTT. Translation: CASSRLTGDQPQHF.

V gene TRBV4-1 combines with J gene TRBJ1-3; possible D gene TRBD1, 5 bases. This CDR3 has 16 residues. The germline CDR1 and CDR2 sequences are MGHRA and YSYEKL. V shed 1 base and J shed 4 bases, with 14 bases lying between them. The CDR3, as DNA: TGCGCCAGCAGCCAAGCCGGGGGAGGAGGGGGAAACACCATATATTTT. Translated: CASSQAGGGGGNTIYF.

The rearrangement uses TRBV10-2 and TRBJ1-2; no reliable D call. The V gene's germline CDR1 is WSHSY and CDR2 SAAADI. V was cut by 4 bases and J by 6 bases, with 6 bases left in between. This CDR3 region has 11 residues. The CDR3 sequence is CASSVKDGYTF. CDR3 DNA: TGCGCCAGCAGTGTAAAGGATGGCTACACCTTC.

The table lists this clone with a few counts. This same CDR3 is encoded by further DNA sequences in the sample. This chain links TRBV18 with TRBJ1-3, with D unresolved. The CDR3 is 17 amino acids. V was pared by 3 bases and J by 0 bases, with 15 bases between. CDR1 is KGHSH and CDR2 is LQKENI in the germline V gene. CDR3 in DNA: TGTGCCAGCTCACCTGCGGGCCCCACTCACTCTGGAAACACCATATATTTT. Its protein is CASSPAGPTHSGNTIYF.

The chain combines TRBV5-1 with TRBJ2-1, with a weak D call TRBD2 (7 bases). Germline loops: CDR1 SGHRS, CDR2 YFSETQ. The CDR3 runs to 14 residues. V was shortened by 6 bases and J by 3 bases, with 13 bases between the two germline ends. CDR3 coding DNA: TGCGCCAGCAAAGGAGGGGGGGTCTACAATGAGCAGTTCTTC. The encoded protein is CASKGGGVYNEQFF.

This clone was detected once. The chain is built from TRBV28 and TRBJ1-2; 9 positions match TRBD1. CDR1 and CDR2 (germline): MDHEN, SYDVKM. The ends lost 2 bases at V and 7 bases at J; junction bases unmatched: 5. The CDR3 is made up of 14 amino acids. CDR3 region: CASSLDGTGSGYTF. CDR3 DNA sequence: TGTGCCAGCAGTTTAGACGGGACAGGGAGTGGCTACACCTTC.

V is TRBV6-1 and J is TRBJ2-3; TRBD1 aligns across 8 bases. V shed 6 bases, J shed 0 bases, and the junction held 5 bases outside the gene matches. CDR3 length: 15 residues. The V gene's germline CDR1 is MNHNS and CDR2 SASEGT. The CDR3 coding sequence is TGTGCCAGCAGACGCGGACAGGGAAGCACAGATACGCAGTATTTT. Residues: CASRRGQGSTDTQYF.

The rearrangement joins TRBV4-3 to TRBJ2-3, with no clear D. V was shortened by 4 bases and J by 5 bases, with 10 bases between the two germline ends. The CDR3 has 13 residues. The germline V gene encodes CDR1 LGHNA and CDR2 YSLEER. The CDR3 loop reads CASSPNLGDTQYF. The CDR3 coding sequence is TGCGCCAGCAGCCCCAACCTGGGAGATACGCAGTATTTT.

J is TRBJ2-2 and V is TRBV2, with D tentatively TRBD1 or TRBD2 (5 bases each). With 5 bases removed from V and 6 bases from J, the gap between germline ends came to 16 bases. The CDR3 covers 15 residues. Germline values: CDR1 SNHLY, CDR2 FYNNEI. The CDR3 DNA reads as TGTGCCAGCAGTTCGGGACCCCTCCGTCCCGGGGAGCTGTTTTTT. This codes for CASSSGPLRPGELFF.

With regard to this clone: This specimen includes other DNA sequences encoding the same CDR3. This rearrangement joins TRBV18 to TRBJ2-5, with TRBD2 identical over 8 bases. The CDR3 loop spans 13 amino acids. CDR1 is KGHSH and CDR2 is LQKENI in the germline V gene. V gave up 3 bases and J gave up 3 bases; unmatched junction bases: 0. The CDR3 loop reads CASSPGLEETQYF. The CDR3 region has the DNA TGTGCCAGCTCACCGGGACTAGAAGAGACCCAGTACTTC.

In its sample, this clone was seen a few times. V usage is TRBV5-1 and J usage is TRBJ2-1, with TRBD2 as a possible D gene (5 bases). Germline CDR1 is SGHRS and CDR2 is YFSETQ. The CDR3 extends over 14 amino acids. V lost 4 bases and J lost 9, with 17 bases in between. Here the CDR3 DNA reads TGCGCCAGCAGCGACCTGACGGAGGCGACTGAGCAGTTCTTC. It yields the protein CASSDLTEATEQFF.

Details on this clone: A much larger clonotype is one base distant, so this may be a read error. This CDR3 is also generated by other DNA sequences in the sample. The rearrangement uses TRBV5-1 and TRBJ2-4; tentatively, D is TRBD1 (5 bases). Trimming left V 2 bases short and J 0 bases short, with 6 bases between. Looked up from germline, CDR1 is SGHRS and CDR2 is YFSETQ. The CDR3 contains 14 residues. CDR3 protein: CASSFDRAKNIQYF. CDR3 sequence (DNA): TGCGCCAGCAGCTTTGACAGAGCCAAAAACATTCAGTACTTC.

In its sample, this clone was seen many times. This chain connects TRBV5-6 to TRBJ2-1; 14 positions match TRBD2. The germline CDR1 and CDR2 sequences are SGHDT and YYEEEE. Trimming removed 4 bases from V and 6 bases from J; junction bases left unmatched: 6. This CDR3 comprises 16 residues. CDR3 in DNA: TGTGCCAGCAGCATGGGACTAGCGGGAGTGTTCAATGAGCAGTTCTTC. The encoded protein is CASSMGLAGVFNEQFF.

V is TRBV27 and J is TRBJ2-5; unclear D gene. Germline V gene data show CDR1 as MNHEY and CDR2 as SMNVEV (reference sequence). V was trimmed by 5 bases and J by 4 bases, leaving 14 bases between them. The CDR3 has 14 amino acids. For the CDR3, the DNA is TGTGCCAGCAGTAGAACCTTCAGGTTAGAGACCCAGTACTTC. This encodes CASSRTFRLETQYF.

V is TRBV5-4 and J is TRBJ2-2, with 8 bases aligning to TRBD2. The V and J ends lost 4 bases and 4 bases, in that order; junction bases with no gene match: 12. Germline loops: CDR1 SGHNT, CDR2 YYREEE (reference sequence). The CDR3 consists of 17 residues. The CDR3 DNA follows: TGTGCCAGCAGCCCCTCTCCCGATAGCGGGGCCACCGGGGAGCTGTTTTTT. It codes for CASSPSPDSGATGELFF.

This clone was seen a handful of times. Other nucleotide sequences from this sample produce the same CDR3. The chain uses TRBV18 and TRBJ1-5, with TRBD1 identical over 9 bases. In germline, CDR1 is KGHSH, CDR2 LQKENI. This CDR3 has 14 residues. With V trimmed by 3 bases and J by 5 bases, 2 bases remained unmatched. The CDR3 sequence: CASSPGQGDQPQHF. In DNA, the CDR3 is TGTGCCAGCTCACCGGGACAGGGTGATCAGCCCCAGCATTTT.

This chain connects TRBV7-3 to TRBJ2-5; 12 bases fit TRBD2. The J segment lost 5 bases and the V segment lost 3 bases, leaving 7 bases of the junction unmatched. The CDR3 extends over 16 amino acids. The germline CDR1 and CDR2 sequences are SGHTA and FQGTGA. In nucleotides, the CDR3 is TGTGCCAGCAGCTTGACTAGCGGGAGTGGATTGGAGACCCAGTACTTC. It translates to CASSLTSGSGLETQYF.

This clone was counted a single time. The rearrangement joins TRBV18 to TRBJ1-2; the D is unclear. V was cut by 8 bases and J by 4 bases, with 17 bases left in between. The CDR3 extends over 14 amino acids. From germline, CDR1 is KGHSH and CDR2 LQKENI. This chain's CDR3 is CASAPLDLGYGYTF. The DNA for the CDR3 is TGTGCCAGCGCTCCCTTAGACTTGGGCTATGGCTACACCTTC.

This clone was counted once. The rearrangement uses TRBV27 and TRBJ1-5, with D possibly matching TRBD1 (6 bases). Trimming left V 6 bases short and J 0 bases short, with 15 bases between. This CDR3 spans 16 amino acids. Germline CDR1 and CDR2: MNHEY and SMNVEV (reference sequence). CDR3 bases: TGTGCCAGCAGGAAGGGGGGACTGATTAGCAATCAGCCCCAGCATTTT. Translating gives CASRKGGLISNQPQHF.

The chain uses TRBV19 and TRBJ2-5, with TRBD1 matching over 10 bases. V lost 4 bases, J lost 4 bases, and 3 bases stayed unmatched. The CDR3 is made up of 14 amino acids. Germline V lookup: CDR1 LNHDA, CDR2 SQIVND (reference sequence). CDR3 region: CASSRRTGGETQYF. In DNA form, the CDR3 reads TGTGCCAGTAGTAGGCGGACAGGGGGAGAGACCCAGTACTTC. Supplemented by reference TRBV19 and TRBJ2-5, the full variable domain reads DGGITQSPKYLFRKEGQNVTLSCEQNLNHDAMYWYRQDPGQGLRLIYYSQIVNDFQKGDIAEGYSVSREKKESFPLTVTSAQKNPTAFYLCASSRRTGGETQYFGPGTRLLVL.

V is TRBV28 and J is TRBJ1-5; D is perhaps TRBD1 (5 bases). Trimming removed 4 bases at V and 13 bases at J, with 11 bases between. The CDR3 runs 11 residues. CDR1 is MDHEN, CDR2 SYDVKM, per germline. The CDR3 sequence: CASSSAGYQHF. The CDR3 DNA sequence: TGTGCCAGCAGTTCCGCAGGGTATCAGCATTTT.

The V gene is TRBV5-1, the J gene TRBJ1-2; no firm D call. Deletions cut 2 bases from V and 3 bases from J, with 8 bases between. CDR3 length: 13 residues. Germline values: CDR1 SGHRS, CDR2 YFSETQ. The CDR3 region is CASSLNGYYGYTF. CDR3 nucleotides: TGCGCCAGCAGCTTAAACGGCTACTATGGCTACACCTTC.

The J gene is TRBJ1-3, the V gene TRBV6-6; weak D call: TRBD1 (5 bases). The germline V gene encodes CDR1 MNHNY and CDR2 SVGAGI (reference sequence). This CDR3 contains 13 residues. V was pared by 6 bases and J by 4 bases, with 10 bases between. The CDR3 spells CASRQGSGNTIYF. The DNA for the CDR3 is TGTGCCAGCAGGCAGGGATCAGGAAACACCATATATTTT.

This sequence joins TRBV6-1 and TRBJ1-2, with 9 positions matching TRBD1. CDR3 length: 14 residues. Per the germline V gene, CDR1 is MNHNS and CDR2 is SASEGT. V was pared by 5 bases and J by 3 bases, with 4 bases of the junction left unmatched. The CDR3 region is CASSRRTGDYGYTF. DNA of the CDR3: TGTGCCAGCAGTAGACGGACAGGGGACTATGGCTACACCTTC.